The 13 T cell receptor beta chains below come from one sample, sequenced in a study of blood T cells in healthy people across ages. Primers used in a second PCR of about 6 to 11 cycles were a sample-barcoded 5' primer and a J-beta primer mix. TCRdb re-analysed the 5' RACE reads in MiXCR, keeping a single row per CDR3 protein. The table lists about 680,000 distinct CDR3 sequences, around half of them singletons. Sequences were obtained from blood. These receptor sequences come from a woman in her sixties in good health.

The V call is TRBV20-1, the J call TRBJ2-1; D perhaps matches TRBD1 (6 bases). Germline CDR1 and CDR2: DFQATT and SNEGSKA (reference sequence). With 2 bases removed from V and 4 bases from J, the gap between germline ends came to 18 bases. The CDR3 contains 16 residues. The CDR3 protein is CSARRTGTPLYNEQFF. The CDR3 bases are TGCAGTGCTAGACGCACCGGGACACCCCTATACAATGAGCAGTTCTTC.

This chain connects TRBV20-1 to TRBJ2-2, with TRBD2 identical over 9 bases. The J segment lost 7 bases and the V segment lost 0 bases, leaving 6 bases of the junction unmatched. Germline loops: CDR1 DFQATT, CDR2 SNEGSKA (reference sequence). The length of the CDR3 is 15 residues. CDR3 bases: TGCAGTGCTAGAGAGAGCGGGAGGAATGGCGGGGAGCTGTTTTTT. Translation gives CSARESGRNGGELFF.

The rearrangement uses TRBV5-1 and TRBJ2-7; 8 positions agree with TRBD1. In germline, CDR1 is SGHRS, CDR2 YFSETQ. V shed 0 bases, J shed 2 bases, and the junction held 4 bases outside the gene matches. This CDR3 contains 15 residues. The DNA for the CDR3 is TGCGCCAGCAGCTTGGGGACAGGGCGAACCTACGAGCAGTACTTC. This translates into CASSLGTGRTYEQYF.

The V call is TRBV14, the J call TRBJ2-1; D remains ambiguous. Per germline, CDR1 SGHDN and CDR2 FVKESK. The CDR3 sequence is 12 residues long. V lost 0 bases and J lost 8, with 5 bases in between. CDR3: CASSQDFHEQFF. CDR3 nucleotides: TGTGCCAGCAGCCAAGATTTCCATGAGCAGTTCTTC.

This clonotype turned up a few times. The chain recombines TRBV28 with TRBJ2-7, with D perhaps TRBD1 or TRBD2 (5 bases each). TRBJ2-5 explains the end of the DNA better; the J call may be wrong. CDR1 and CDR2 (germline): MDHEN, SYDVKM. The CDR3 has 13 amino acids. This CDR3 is CASSFLGEETQYF. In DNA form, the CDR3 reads TGTGCCAGCAGTTTTTTAGGGGAGGAGACCCAGTACTTC.

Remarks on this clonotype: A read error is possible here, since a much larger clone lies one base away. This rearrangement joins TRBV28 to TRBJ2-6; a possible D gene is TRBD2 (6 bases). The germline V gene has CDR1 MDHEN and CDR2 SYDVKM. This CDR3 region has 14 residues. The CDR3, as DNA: TGTGCCAGCAGCTCAGGGACTGGGACCAACGTCCTGACTTTC. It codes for CASSSGTGTNVLTF.

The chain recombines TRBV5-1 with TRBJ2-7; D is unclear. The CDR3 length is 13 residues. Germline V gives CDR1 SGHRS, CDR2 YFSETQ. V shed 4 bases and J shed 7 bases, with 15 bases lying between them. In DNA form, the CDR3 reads TGCGCCAGCAGCCGTGGACCACTGGGGGAGCAGTACTTC. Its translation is CASSRGPLGEQYF.

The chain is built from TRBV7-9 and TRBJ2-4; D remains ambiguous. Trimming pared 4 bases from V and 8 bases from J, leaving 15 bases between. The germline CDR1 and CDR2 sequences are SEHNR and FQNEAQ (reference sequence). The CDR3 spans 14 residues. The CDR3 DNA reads TGTGCCAGCAGCTCAAGTTGGAGTGCGGACATTCAGTACTTC. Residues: CASSSSWSADIQYF.

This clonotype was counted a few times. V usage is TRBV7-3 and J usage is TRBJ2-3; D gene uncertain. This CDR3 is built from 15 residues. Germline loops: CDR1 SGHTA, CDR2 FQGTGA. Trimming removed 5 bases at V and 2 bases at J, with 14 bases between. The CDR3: CASSPSLRPTDTQYF. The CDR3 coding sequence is TGTGCCAGCAGCCCAAGTCTTCGACCCACAGATACGCAGTATTTT.

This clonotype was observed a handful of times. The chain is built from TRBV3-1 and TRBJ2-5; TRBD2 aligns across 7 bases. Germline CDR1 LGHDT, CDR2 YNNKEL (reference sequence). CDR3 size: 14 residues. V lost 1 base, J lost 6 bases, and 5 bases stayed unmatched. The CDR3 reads CASSQVGGKQTQYF. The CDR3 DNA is TGTGCCAGCAGCCAAGTCGGGGGGAAACAGACCCAGTACTTC.

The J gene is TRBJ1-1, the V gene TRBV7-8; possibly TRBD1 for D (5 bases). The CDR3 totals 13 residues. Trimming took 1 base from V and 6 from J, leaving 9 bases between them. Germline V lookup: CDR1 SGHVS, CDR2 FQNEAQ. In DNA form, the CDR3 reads TGTGCCAGCAGCTTAGTGCAGGGCCCTGAAGCTTTCTTT. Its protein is CASSLVQGPEAFF.

DNA for the CDR3: TGCAGCGTTGTCGGCGGCCGGGATAATGAAAAACTGTTTTTT. Translating gives CSVVGGRDNEKLFF. This rearrangement joins TRBV29-1 to TRBJ1-4, with unresolved D. Per germline, CDR1 SQVTM and CDR2 ANQGSEA. The V end was cut by 4 bases, the J end by 4 bases, with 13 bases between. The CDR3 is 14 amino acids.

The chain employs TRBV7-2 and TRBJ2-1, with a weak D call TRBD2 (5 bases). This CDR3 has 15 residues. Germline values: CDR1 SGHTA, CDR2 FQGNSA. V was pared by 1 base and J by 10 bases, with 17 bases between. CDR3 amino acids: CASSLESIHGGEQFF. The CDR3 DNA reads TGTGCCAGCAGCTTAGAAAGCATTCATGGAGGCGAGCAGTTCTTC.